There are a few counts of the clone carrying this TCR beta chain. The antigen remains unidentified. The data stem from a study of regulatory T cells in long-lasting Graves disease. Study-level background: Persistent Graves' disease required over 5 years of antithyroid drugs and positive TSH receptor antibodies.

This CDR3 contains 16 residues. From germline, CDR1 is SGHRS and CDR2 YFSETQ. V was trimmed by 0 bases and J by 0 bases, leaving 12 bases between them. Through Arm-PCR of CDR3 regions and iRepertoire HTBI primers, TCR beta libraries were built. Via MiXCR, TCRdb re-called the multiplex PCR reads, giving one row per CDR3 protein. In the table there are fewer than 450,000 distinct CDR3 sequences, about 25% of which are singletons. Study conclusions and caveats: TRBV28, TRBJ1-2 and TRBJ2-5 were segments that persistent disease favored. Whereas around 970 public clonotypes were shared by new patients, persistent patients shared more, at around 2,700.

Time point indicated: persistent/refractory GD, antithyroid drugs over 5 years with positive TRAb. Extracted RNA from PBMCs served as the source of the TCR library. An endocrinology department in Xi'an, China, supplied the patients. The chain links TRBV5-1 to TRBJ1-2, with D possibly matching TRBD1 (5 bases). The receptor's source is a female donor with Graves disease. The sequencing used peripheral blood mononuclear cells (PBMCs), collected when the disease was refractory, from a patient treated with antithyroid drugs. CDR3 sequence (DNA): TGCGCCAGCAGCTTGGATTGGGGGGAGACTAACTATGGCTACACCTTC. Its protein is CASSLDWGETNYGYTF. Drawing the rest from reference TRBV5-1 and TRBJ1-2, the complete variable domain is KAGVTQTPRYLIKTRGQQVTLSCSPISGHRSVSWYQQTPGQGLQFLFEYFSETQRNKGNFPGRFSGRQFSNSRSEMNVSTLELGDSALYLCASSLDWGETNYGYTFGSGTRLTVV.